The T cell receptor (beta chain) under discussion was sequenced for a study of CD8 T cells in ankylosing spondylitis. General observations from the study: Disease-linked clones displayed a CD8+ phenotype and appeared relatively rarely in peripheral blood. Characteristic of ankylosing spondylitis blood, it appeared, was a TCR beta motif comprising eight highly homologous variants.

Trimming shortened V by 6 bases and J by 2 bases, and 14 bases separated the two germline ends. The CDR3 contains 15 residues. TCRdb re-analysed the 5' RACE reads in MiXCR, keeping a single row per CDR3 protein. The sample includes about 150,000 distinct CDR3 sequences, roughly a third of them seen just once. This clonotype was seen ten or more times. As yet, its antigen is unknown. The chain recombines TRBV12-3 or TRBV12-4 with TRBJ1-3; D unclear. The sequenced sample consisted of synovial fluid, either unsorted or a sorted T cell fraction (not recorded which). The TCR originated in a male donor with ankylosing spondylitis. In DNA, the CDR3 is TGTGCCAGCAGCCCCCAAGGAGGGACTGGAAACACCATATATTTT. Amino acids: CASSPQGGTGNTIYF.